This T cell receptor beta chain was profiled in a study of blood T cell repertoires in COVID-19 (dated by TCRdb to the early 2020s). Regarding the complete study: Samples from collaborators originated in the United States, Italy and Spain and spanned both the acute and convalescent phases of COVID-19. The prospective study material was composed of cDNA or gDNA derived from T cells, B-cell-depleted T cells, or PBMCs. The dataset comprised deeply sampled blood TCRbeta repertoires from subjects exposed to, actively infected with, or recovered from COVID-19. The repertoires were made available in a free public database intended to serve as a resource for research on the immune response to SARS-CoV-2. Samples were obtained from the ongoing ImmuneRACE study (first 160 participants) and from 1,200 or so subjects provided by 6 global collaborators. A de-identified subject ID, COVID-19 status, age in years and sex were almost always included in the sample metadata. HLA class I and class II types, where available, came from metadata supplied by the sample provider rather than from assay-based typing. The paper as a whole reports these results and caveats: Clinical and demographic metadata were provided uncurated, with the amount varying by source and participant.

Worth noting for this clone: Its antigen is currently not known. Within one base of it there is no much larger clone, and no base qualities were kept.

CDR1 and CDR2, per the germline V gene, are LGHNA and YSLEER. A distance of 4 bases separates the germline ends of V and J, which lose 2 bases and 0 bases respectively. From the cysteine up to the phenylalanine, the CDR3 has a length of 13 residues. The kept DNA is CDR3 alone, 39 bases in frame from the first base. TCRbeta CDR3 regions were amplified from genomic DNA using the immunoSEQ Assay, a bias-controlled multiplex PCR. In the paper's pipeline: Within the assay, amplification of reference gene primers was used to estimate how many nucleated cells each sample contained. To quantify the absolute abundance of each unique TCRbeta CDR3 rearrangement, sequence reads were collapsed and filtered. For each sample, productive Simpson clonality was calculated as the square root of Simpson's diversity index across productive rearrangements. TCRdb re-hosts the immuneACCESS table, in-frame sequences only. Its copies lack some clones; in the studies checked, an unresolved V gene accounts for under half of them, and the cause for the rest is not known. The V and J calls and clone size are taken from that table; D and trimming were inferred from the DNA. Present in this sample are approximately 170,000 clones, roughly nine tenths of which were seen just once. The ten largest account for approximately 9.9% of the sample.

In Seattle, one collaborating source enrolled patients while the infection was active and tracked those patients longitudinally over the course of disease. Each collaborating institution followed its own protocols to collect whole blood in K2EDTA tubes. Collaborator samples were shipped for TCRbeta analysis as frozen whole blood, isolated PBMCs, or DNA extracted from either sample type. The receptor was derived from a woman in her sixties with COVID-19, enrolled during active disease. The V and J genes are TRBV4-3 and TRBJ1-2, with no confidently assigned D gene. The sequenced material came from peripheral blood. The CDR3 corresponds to CASSQTANYGYTF. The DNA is TGCGCCAGCAGCCAAACAGCTAACTATGGCTACACCTTC.